One and the same sample provided the 8 T cell receptor beta chains below, sequenced in a study of T cells after yellow fever vaccination. From the 5' RACE reads, TCRdb called clonotypes with MiXCR, one entry per CDR3 protein. The repertoire holds about 400,000 distinct CDR3 sequences, with 11% as singletons. Source: PBMCs, taken on the day of the first yellow fever vaccination. The receptors come from a man between 18 and 35 years old who received the YFV17D yellow fever vaccine.

Only a few counts were recorded for this clonotype. V is TRBV10-3 and J is TRBJ2-7, with 8 bases fitting TRBD2. The CDR3 is 15 amino acids. The germline CDR1 and CDR2 sequences are ENHRY and SYGVKD. V lost 7 bases to trimming and J lost 3 bases; unmatched junction nucleotides: 11. The CDR3 here is CAITRVERGNYEQYF. The CDR3 coding sequence is TGTGCCATCACAAGAGTGGAGCGGGGGAACTACGAGCAGTACTTC.

This clonotype came up a few times. The chain is built from TRBV27 and TRBJ1-4, with 7 bases fitting TRBD1. This CDR3 is built from 12 residues. V shed 8 bases, J shed 10 bases, and the junction held 7 bases outside the gene matches. CDR1 and CDR2 (germline): MNHEY, SMNVEV (reference sequence). CDR3 sequence reads: CASAQGIGKLFF. The CDR3 DNA is TGTGCCAGCGCACAGGGGATCGGAAAACTGTTTTTT.

This clonotype came up many times. The chain uses TRBV5-6 and TRBJ1-2, with no clear D. Germline V gives CDR1 SGHDT, CDR2 YYEEEE. V was clipped by 4 bases and J by 7 bases, with 17 bases between them. The CDR3 sequence is 14 residues long. The CDR3 nucleotides read TGTGCCAGCAGCCTTCCGCCGGGGAAGAGTGGCTACACCTTC. Translated, it gives CASSLPPGKSGYTF.

The V gene is TRBV4-3, the J gene TRBJ1-6; D gene uncertain. The CDR3 runs 15 residues. Between the trimmed V and J ends, which lost 1 base and 8 bases, there was a span of 12 bases. The germline CDR1 and CDR2 sequences are LGHNA and YSLEER. CDR3 nucleotide sequence: TGCGCCAGCAGCCAAGGCCCGGGAACAGATTCACCCCTCCACTTT. This sequence encodes CASSQGPGTDSPLHF.

The V call is TRBV5-1, the J call TRBJ2-1, with 9 nucleotides matching TRBD2. Germline CDR1 reads SGHRS; CDR2 reads YFSETQ. The CDR3 sequence is 14 residues long. V shed 4 bases, J shed 2 bases, and the junction held 1 base outside the gene matches. The CDR3 spells CASSRGGAYNEQFF. The CDR3 bases are TGCGCCAGCAGCCGCGGGGGGGCCTACAATGAGCAGTTCTTC.

This clonotype occurred a few times. This rearrangement joins TRBV29-1 to TRBJ1-2; 7 bases match TRBD1. Looked up from germline, CDR1 is SQVTM and CDR2 is ANQGSEA. This CDR3 comprises 13 residues. V gave up 4 bases and J gave up 4 bases; unmatched junction bases: 6. CDR3 in DNA: TGCAGCGTTGGACTCCAGGGGGGCTATGGCTACACCTTC. Residues: CSVGLQGGYGYTF.

This clonotype was observed a handful of times. This rearrangement joins TRBV7-9 to TRBJ2-3; 10 bases fit TRBD2. Germline V lookup: CDR1 SEHNR, CDR2 FQNEAQ (reference sequence). The CDR3 runs 16 residues. Trimming cost V 2 bases and J 5 bases; bases outside gene matches: 7. The CDR3 region is CASSLLSGGAGDTQYF. The DNA for the CDR3 is TGTGCCAGCAGCTTATTGAGCGGGGGGGCTGGAGATACGCAGTATTTT. Drawing the rest from reference TRBV7-9 and TRBJ2-3, the complete variable domain is DTGVSQNPRHKITKRGQNVTFRCDPISEHNRLYWYRQTLGQGPEFLTYFQNEAQLEKSRLLSDRFSAERPKGSFSTLEIQRTEQGDSAMYLCASSLLSGGAGDTQYFGPGTRLTVL.

The chain carries TRBV2 and TRBJ1-1; 8 bases match TRBD1. The ends lost 8 bases at V and 6 bases at J; junction bases unmatched: 5. There are 12 residues in the CDR3. In germline, CDR1 is SNHLY, CDR2 FYNNEI. For the CDR3, the DNA is TGTGCCAGCGAATGGACAGGGCCTGAAGCTTTCTTT. Its translation: CASEWTGPEAFF. The variable domain in full, with the rest retrieved from reference TRBV2 and TRBJ1-1, is EPEVTQTPSHQVTQMGQEVILRCVPISNHLYFYWYRQILGQKVEFLVSFYNNEISEKSEIFDDQFSVERPDGSNFTLKIRSTKLEDSAMYFCASEWTGPEAFFGQGTRLTVV.